These 25 T cell receptor beta chains came from one sample sequenced in a study of CD8 T cells in ankylosing spondylitis. The study's findings and limits: It appeared that ankylosing spondylitis blood was characterized by a TCR beta motif of fewer than ten highly homologous variants.

Via MiXCR, TCRdb re-called the 5' RACE reads, giving one row per CDR3 protein. This table holds hundreds of thousands of distinct CDR3 sequences, approximately 12% found once. These TCRs' antigens remain unknown. Sequenced: blood, either unsorted or a sorted T cell fraction (not recorded which). The origin of the receptors is a male donor with ankylosing spondylitis.

The chain links TRBV29-1 to TRBJ2-4; 7 bases are shared with TRBD1. The germline gives CDR1 SQVTM, CDR2 ANQGSEA. V gave up 7 bases and J gave up 3 bases; unmatched junction bases: 9. The length of the CDR3 is 14 residues. CDR3 nucleotide sequence: TGCAGCGCGTCCAGGGGGTCGGACAAAAACATTCAGTACTTC. As protein: CSASRGSDKNIQYF.

This clonotype was recorded many times. The chain has TRBV5-1 and TRBJ2-5; 8 nucleotides align to TRBD1. Germline V gene lookup returns CDR1 SGHRS and CDR2 YFSETQ. V was pared by 4 bases and J by 0 bases, with 8 bases of the junction left unmatched. The CDR3 consists of 16 residues. Written as DNA, the CDR3 is TGCGCCAGCAGCGGTGGGACAGGAGGGTACCAAGAGACCCAGTACTTC. Translation: CASSGGTGGYQETQYF.

This clonotype turned up a few times. This sequence joins TRBV20-1 and TRBJ2-7; D gene unclear. This CDR3 has 11 amino acids. V dropped 3 bases and J dropped 7 bases, with 10 bases sitting between them. Per the germline V gene, CDR1 is DFQATT and CDR2 is SNEGSKA (reference sequence). For the CDR3, the DNA is TGCAGTGCTAGCCAGTCGCGGGAGCAGTACTTC. Translation gives CSASQSREQYF.

The CDR3 region has the DNA TGCAGTGCTAGGGCCCCTAGCGGGGGGGCCCCCGGGTCCTACAATGAGCAGTTCTTC. Protein product: CSARAPSGGAPGSYNEQFF. The chain is built from TRBV20-1 and TRBJ2-1; 12 bases fit TRBD2. Trimming removed 3 bases from V and 1 base from J; junction bases left unmatched: 13. The CDR3 is 19 amino acids. The germline V gene encodes CDR1 DFQATT and CDR2 SNEGSKA (reference sequence).

The chain recombines TRBV27 with TRBJ2-4; 8 nucleotides agree with TRBD2. Germline V gene lookup returns CDR1 MNHEY and CDR2 SMNVEV (reference sequence). This CDR3 contains 16 residues. V dropped 2 bases and J dropped 6; count of bases not matched to a gene: 9. CDR3 coding DNA: TGTGCCAGCAGTTTACGGGGAGCGGGGGTCATAAACATTCAGTACTTC. It codes for CASSLRGAGVINIQYF.

The chain uses TRBV20-1 and TRBJ1-4; D is ambiguous. The CDR3 consists of 13 residues. Germline V gene data show CDR1 as DFQATT and CDR2 as SNEGSKA (reference sequence). Trimming left V 3 bases short and J 8 bases short, with 13 bases between. The CDR3 protein is CSARPPAIEKLFF. CDR3 DNA sequence: TGCAGTGCTAGGCCCCCGGCAATCGAAAAACTGTTTTTT.

V gene TRBV6-2 or TRBV6-3 combines with J gene TRBJ2-7, with a weak D call TRBD2 (5 bases). The CDR3 length is 13 residues. Germline V gene data show CDR1 as MNHEY and CDR2 as SVGEGT. V was clipped by 1 base and J by 9 bases, with 13 bases between them. In nucleotides, the CDR3 is TGTGCCAGCAGTTACTTATCCGGACTTTGGCAGTACTTC. Translation: CASSYLSGLWQYF.

This clonotype was picked up a small number of times. The V call is TRBV27, the J call TRBJ2-1; D tentatively reads TRBD1 or TRBD2 (6 bases each). Germline-derived CDR1 and CDR2 are MNHEY and SMNVEV (reference sequence). V lost 5 bases and J 4 bases, leaving 12 bases between the germline ends. The CDR3 spans 14 residues. CDR3 nucleotide sequence: TGTGCCAGCAGTCGGGGGCCAACTTACAATGAGCAGTTCTTC. It yields the protein CASSRGPTYNEQFF.

Only a few counts were recorded for this clonotype. The rearrangement links TRBV29-1 to TRBJ2-1, with D possibly matching TRBD1 (6 bases). Germline CDR1 and CDR2: SQVTM and ANQGSEA. The germline V and J ends were trimmed by 0 bases and 16 bases, with 19 bases remaining between them. The CDR3 runs to 13 residues. Written as DNA, the CDR3 is TGCAGCGTTGAAGACTCGGGACATCCCTCGGACTTCTTC. Its protein is CSVEDSGHPSDFF.

CDR3 nucleotide sequence: TGTGCCAGCAGTGAACTCCTGAACACTGAAGCTTTCTTT. The encoded protein is CASSELLNTEAFF. The chain has TRBV6-1 and TRBJ1-1; D ambiguous. This CDR3 is 13 amino acids long. Germline CDR1 and CDR2: MNHNS and SASEGT. V lost 2 bases, J lost 0 bases, and 4 bases lay in between.

The V gene is TRBV20-1, the J gene TRBJ1-5; tentatively, D is TRBD1 (5 bases). This CDR3 comprises 13 residues. Germline V lookup: CDR1 DFQATT, CDR2 SNEGSKA (reference sequence). The V gene lost 0 bases and the J gene lost 8 bases, with 11 bases spanning the gap. The CDR3 DNA reads TGCAGTGCTAGAGATGGGGGGGAAAAGCCCCAGCATTTT. Protein: CSARDGGEKPQHF.

This clonotype was recorded a few times. CDR3 nucleotides: TGCGCCAGCAGCTTTCGACCCTCTAGCACAGATACGCAGTATTTT. Encoded protein: CASSFRPSSTDTQYF. The genes are TRBV5-1 and TRBJ2-3; D gene ambiguous. The CDR3 length is 15 residues. CDR1 SGHRS and CDR2 YFSETQ come from the germline V gene. V was shortened by 2 bases and J by 0 bases, with 10 bases between the two germline ends.

The chain links TRBV6-2 or TRBV6-3 to TRBJ2-5, with TRBD2 matching 9 bases. V dropped 4 bases and J dropped 3; count of bases not matched to a gene: 9. CDR1 and CDR2 from the germline V gene are MNHEY and SVGEGT. This CDR3 has 16 amino acids. The CDR3 bases are TGTGCCAGCAGTTGGGCTAGCGGGACCCTTGAAGAGACCCAGTACTTC. Translation: CASSWASGTLEETQYF.

There are a few counts of this clonotype. This sequence joins TRBV12-3 or TRBV12-4 and TRBJ2-1; 11 bases match TRBD1. The CDR3 is 14 residues long. V trimming: 6 bases; J trimming: 4 bases; junction bases outside the gene matches: 2. DNA for the CDR3: TGTGCCAGCAGACGGGACAGGGGGTACAATGAGCAGTTCTTC. This gives the protein CASRRDRGYNEQFF.

The chain links TRBV6-1 to TRBJ1-1; D is ambiguous. The CDR3 runs 15 residues. Deletions cut 5 bases from V and 0 bases from J, with 13 bases between. Germline lookup yields CDR1 MNHNS and CDR2 SASEGT. The CDR3 DNA is TGTGCCAGCAGTCGGGCGGGCAGCCTGAACACTGAAGCTTTCTTT. Translating it yields CASSRAGSLNTEAFF.

The V gene is TRBV9, the J gene TRBJ2-1, with 13 nucleotides matching TRBD2. CDR1 and CDR2 (germline): SGDLS, YYNGEE. The CDR3 spans 16 residues. Unmatched junction bases numbered 4, after V lost 0 bases and J lost 7 bases. The CDR3 coding sequence is TGTGCCAGCAGCGTAGGGACTAGCGGGGGTTGGAATGAGCAGTTCTTC. The encoded protein is CASSVGTSGGWNEQFF. Full variable domain (outside the CDR3, taken from reference TRBV9 and TRBJ2-1): DSGVTQTPKHLITATGQRVTLRCSPRSGDLSVYWYQQSLDQGLQFLIQYYNGEERAKGNILERFSAQQFPDLHSELNLSSLELGDSALYFCASSVGTSGGWNEQFFGPGTRLTVL.

The rearrangement links TRBV20-1 to TRBJ2-3; 13 bases are shared with TRBD2. J lost 6 bases, V lost 1 base, and 10 bases had no gene match. The CDR3 spans 17 residues. The germline CDR1 and CDR2 sequences are DFQATT and SNEGSKA (reference sequence). In DNA form, the CDR3 reads TGCAGTGCTAGAGTTTACCGGACTAGCGGGAGTTCCGATACGCAGTATTTT. It translates to CSARVYRTSGSSDTQYF.

The gene calls are TRBV6-5 and TRBJ2-1; 8 bases align to TRBD2. V gave up 4 bases and J gave up 6 bases; unmatched junction bases: 2. This CDR3 contains 13 residues. Germline loops: CDR1 MNHEY, CDR2 SVGAGI. The CDR3 DNA reads TGTGCCAGCAGTTCAGCGGGAGCCAATGAGCAGTTCTTC. It translates to CASSSAGANEQFF.

This clonotype was counted only a few times. The genes are TRBV19 and TRBJ2-4; TRBD2 matches 7 bases. This CDR3 spans 14 amino acids. V dropped 8 bases and J dropped 5; count of bases not matched to a gene: 9. Germline CDR1 is LNHDA and CDR2 is SQIVND (reference sequence). CDR3 in amino acids: CASLRTGRENIQYF. DNA of the CDR3: TGTGCCAGTTTAAGAACTGGGAGGGAAAACATTCAGTACTTC.

This clonotype has ten or more counts. The chain recombines TRBV5-1 with TRBJ1-1; D ambiguous. The germline gives CDR1 SGHRS, CDR2 YFSETQ. The CDR3 runs to 14 residues. V was clipped by 5 bases and J by 0 bases, with 11 bases between them. CDR3 loop: CASSQPPLNTEAFF. The CDR3 region has the DNA TGCGCCAGCAGTCAGCCTCCGTTGAACACTGAAGCTTTCTTT.

This clonotype has just one count. Possible read error: a much larger clone is one base away. This chain uses TRBV7-2 with TRBJ2-5; the match to TRBD2 covers 10 bases. The V gene's germline CDR1 is SGHTA and CDR2 FQGNSA. The V segment lost 5 bases and the J segment 3 bases; nucleotides outside the gene matches: 3. This CDR3 is built from 14 residues. Written as DNA, the CDR3 is TGTGCCAGCAGCGCTGGACTAGCGGAAGAGACCCAGTACTTC. Translation: CASSAGLAEETQYF.

This clonotype appeared a few times. The J gene is TRBJ2-3, the V gene TRBV6-4; 11 bases match TRBD2. The CDR3 sequence is 15 residues long. The germline V gene has CDR1 MRHNA and CDR2 SNTAGT. V was pared by 5 bases and J by 7 bases, with 8 bases of the junction left unmatched. The CDR3 loop is CASSRTSGRGNTQYF. The DNA for the CDR3 is TGTGCCAGCAGTCGAACTAGCGGGAGAGGGAATACGCAGTATTTT.

This clonotype was observed many times. The chain recombines TRBV20-1 with TRBJ2-3, with a weak D call TRBD1 (6 bases). The germline V and J ends were trimmed by 0 bases and 1 base, with 11 bases remaining between them. The CDR3 consists of 15 residues. Germline CDR1 DFQATT, CDR2 SNEGSKA (reference sequence). For the CDR3, the DNA is TGCAGTGCTAGAGATCGGGCAGGGGGCACAGATACGCAGTATTTT. Its translation is CSARDRAGGTDTQYF.

At least ten counts were recorded for this clonotype. The V call is TRBV12-3 or TRBV12-4, the J call TRBJ1-5; no definite D call. V lost 3 bases and J 7 bases, leaving 16 bases between the germline ends. The CDR3 is made up of 15 amino acids. CDR3 nucleotide sequence: TGTGCCAGCAGTTTGGGAGCCTTGGTGAGCCAGCCCCAGCATTTT. As protein: CASSLGALVSQPQHF.

This clonotype was counted between two and nine times. J is TRBJ2-1 and V is TRBV10-3; 13 positions agree with TRBD2. Losses at the gene ends were 6 bases for V and 4 bases for J; bases not matched to a gene: 12. CDR1 is ENHRY, CDR2 SYGVKD, per germline. CDR3 length: 18 residues. The CDR3 reads CAISQRGLAGDSYNEQFF. CDR3 sequence (DNA): TGTGCCATCAGCCAGAGAGGACTAGCGGGAGACAGTTACAATGAGCAGTTCTTC.